These 24 T cell receptor beta chains came from one sample sequenced in a study of shared clonotypes between healthy human individuals. Profiling relied on immunoSEQ multiplex PCR, and the TCRdb table lists in-frame clones only, not all of them. The sample has hundreds of thousands of clones; roughly 95% are singletons. CD8 cells classed as naive were CD45RO-negative and positively selected for CCR7, excluding terminally differentiated effector memory CD45RA+ cells. Input material: naive CD8+ T cells sorted from blood. The receptors derive from a woman in her twenties or thirties in good health.

This sequence joins TRBV2 and TRBJ2-5; 9 bases agree with TRBD1. Germline CDR1 is SNHLY and CDR2 is FYNNEI. The trim removed 8 bases at V and 3 bases at J, leaving 4 bases unmatched. CDR3 length equals 13 residues. DNA for the CDR3: TGTGCCAGCCTGGGACAGGGAGAAGAGACCCAGTACTTC. Protein sequence: CASLGQGEETQYF.

The chain has TRBV13 and TRBJ2-7, with D tentatively TRBD1 (5 bases). The CDR3 covers 15 residues. Trimming took off 3 bases at V and 1 base at J, with 13 bases between the two ends. Germline V gene lookup returns CDR1 PRHDT and CDR2 FYEKMQ (reference sequence). The CDR3, as DNA: TGTGCCAGCAGCTTTACAGGTCAGGGATCCTACGAGCAGTACTTC. It is translated as CASSFTGQGSYEQYF.

A remark on this clone: At one boundary the junction diverges from the germline segment, which might be a read error. The chain couples TRBV2 to TRBJ2-7, with 12 bases aligning to TRBD2. CDR3 size: 15 residues. Germline lookup yields CDR1 SNHLY and CDR2 FYNNEI. CDR3: CASSEAGLAGYEQYF. The CDR3 DNA reads as TGTGCCAGCAGCGAAGCGGGACTAGCGGGTTACGAGCAGTACTTC.

This clone occurred once. The chain uses TRBV7-9 and TRBJ2-7; 8 positions match TRBD1. The V gene end was trimmed by 5 bases and the J gene end by 5 bases; junction bases not matched to a gene: 8. The CDR3 loop spans 14 amino acids. Germline V gene sequence: CDR1 SEHNR, CDR2 FQNEAQ (reference sequence). The chain's CDR3 is CASSGTDRVDEQYF. The DNA of the CDR3 is TGTGCCAGCAGCGGGACGGACAGGGTCGACGAGCAGTACTTC.

This chain uses TRBV2 with TRBJ1-1, with unresolved D. V lost 1 base and J 4 bases, leaving 16 bases between the germline ends. The CDR3 length is 16 residues. CDR1 is SNHLY, CDR2 FYNNEI, per germline. CDR3 residues: CASSEVAALAGTEAFF. The CDR3 coding sequence is TGTGCCAGCAGTGAAGTAGCGGCGTTAGCGGGCACTGAAGCTTTCTTT.

This rearrangement joins TRBV2 to TRBJ1-1; TRBD1 is a possible D gene (6 bases). The V end was cut by 4 bases, the J end by 5 bases, with 11 bases between. CDR1 is SNHLY, CDR2 FYNNEI, per germline. The CDR3 covers 13 residues. The chain's CDR3 is CASSVRGATEAFF. CDR3 nucleotide sequence: TGTGCCAGCAGTGTTCGGGGGGCTACTGAAGCTTTCTTT. Looking up the rest from reference TRBV2 and TRBJ1-1 gives the full variable domain: EPEVTQTPSHQVTQMGQEVILRCVPISNHLYFYWYRQILGQKVEFLVSFYNNEISEKSEIFDDQFSVERPDGSNFTLKIRSTKLEDSAMYFCASSVRGATEAFFGQGTRLTVV.

The J gene is TRBJ2-2, the V gene TRBV10-3; D ambiguous. The CDR3 contains 13 residues. Germline V gives CDR1 ENHRY, CDR2 SYGVKD. V gave up 1 base and J gave up 1 base, with 1 base separating them. DNA for the CDR3: TGTGCCATCAGTGAGTGGAACACCGGGGAGCTGTTTTTT. It translates to CAISEWNTGELFF.

This clone was counted once. The rearrangement joins TRBV19 to TRBJ2-7, with TRBD1 matching 8 bases. Trimming cost V 1 base and J 3 bases; bases outside gene matches: 2. This CDR3 comprises 14 residues. Germline loops: CDR1 LNHDA, CDR2 SQIVND (reference sequence). CDR3 DNA: TGTGCCAGTAGTATAGGGACAGGGTACTACGAGCAGTACTTC. It encodes CASSIGTGYYEQYF.

The gene calls are TRBV2 and TRBJ2-7, with D tentatively TRBD2 (6 bases). V lost 8 bases and J 2 bases, leaving 16 bases between the germline ends. Per germline, CDR1 SNHLY and CDR2 FYNNEI. CDR3 length: 14 amino acids. The CDR3 DNA sequence: TGTGCCAGCGGGTGGCGGGAAGGAACCTACGAGCAGTACTTC. It specifies CASGWREGTYEQYF.

The V and J genes are TRBV4-1 and TRBJ2-3; a weak D match, TRBD2 (5 bases). V lost 1 base and J lost 0, with 5 bases in between. The germline V gene has CDR1 MGHRA and CDR2 YSYEKL. This CDR3 contains 14 residues. This chain's CDR3 is CASSQVASTDTQYF. For the CDR3, the DNA is TGCGCCAGCAGCCAAGTAGCGAGCACAGATACGCAGTATTTT.

V and J are TRBV13 and TRBJ2-5, with D uncertain. V shed 4 bases and J shed 5 bases, with 8 bases lying between them. The CDR3 has 12 residues. Per the germline V gene, CDR1 is PRHDT and CDR2 is FYEKMQ (reference sequence). CDR3: CASSSYEETQYF. In nucleotides, the CDR3 is TGTGCCAGCAGCTCATATGAGGAGACCCAGTACTTC.

This clone is a singleton in its sample. This chain connects TRBV7-9 to TRBJ1-6; D is possibly TRBD1 (6 bases). The CDR3 runs to 13 residues. Per the germline V gene, CDR1 is SEHNR and CDR2 is FQNEAQ (reference sequence). V was trimmed by 4 bases and J by 10 bases, leaving 11 bases between them. The DNA of the CDR3 is TGTGCCAGCAGCTCGGATCAGGGGTCACCCCTCCACTTT. Translating gives CASSSDQGSPLHF. The whole variable domain, remainder taken from reference TRBV7-9 and TRBJ1-6, is DTGVSQNPRHKITKRGQNVTFRCDPISEHNRLYWYRQTLGQGPEFLTYFQNEAQLEKSRLLSDRFSAERPKGSFSTLEIQRTEQGDSAMYLCASSSDQGSPLHFGNGTRLTVT.

This clone appeared once. This chain links TRBV28 with TRBJ2-7; 10 positions match TRBD1. The germline V gene encodes CDR1 MDHEN and CDR2 SYDVKM. The junction had 18 bases not matched to a gene; V was cut back by 2 bases and J by 2 bases. The CDR3 has 20 residues. CDR3 DNA: TGTGCCAGCAGTTTAGTCTCACCCGCCCCGGGACAGGGGTTTCCCTACGAGCAGTACTTC. It encodes CASSLVSPAPGQGFPYEQYF.

The V call is TRBV27, the J call TRBJ2-2, with D unclear. Trimming took off 4 bases at V and 1 base at J, with 7 bases between the two ends. The V gene's germline CDR1 is MNHEY and CDR2 SMNVEV (reference sequence). The length of the CDR3 is 14 residues. CDR3 sequence (DNA): TGTGCCAGCAGTTGGTCAGTGAACACCGGGGAGCTGTTTTTT. This encodes CASSWSVNTGELFF.

The V and J genes are TRBV27 and TRBJ2-7; 9 bases are shared with TRBD2. Germline V gene lookup returns CDR1 MNHEY and CDR2 SMNVEV (reference sequence). V gave up 5 bases and J gave up 5 bases; unmatched junction bases: 13. The CDR3 is 16 residues long. The CDR3 here is CASSLGASGISHEQYF. CDR3 DNA: TGTGCCAGCAGTCTGGGGGCTAGCGGGATTTCCCACGAGCAGTACTTC.

V gene TRBV18 combines with J gene TRBJ1-1, with D uncertain. The germline V and J ends were trimmed by 0 bases and 1 base, with 6 bases remaining between them. The CDR3 spans 14 residues. Germline values: CDR1 KGHSH, CDR2 LQKENI. In nucleotides, the CDR3 is TGTGCCAGCTCACCACCGGCAGGGAACACTGAAGCTTTCTTT. Encoded protein: CASSPPAGNTEAFF.

CDR3 sequence reads: CASSEATGEQYF. In DNA, the CDR3 is TGTGCCAGCAGTGAGGCAACAGGCGAGCAGTACTTC. The chain is built from TRBV25-1 and TRBJ2-5; a weak D match, TRBD1 (5 bases). The DNA end lines up better with TRBJ2-7; the J call may be wrong. There are 12 residues in the CDR3. Germline loops: CDR1 MGHDK, CDR2 SYGVNS.

The chain joins TRBV13 to TRBJ2-7; 14 bases fit TRBD2. The germline V gene has CDR1 PRHDT and CDR2 FYEKMQ (reference sequence). The V segment lost 5 bases and the J segment 3 bases; nucleotides outside the gene matches: 3. The CDR3 has 15 amino acids. The CDR3 protein is CASSRTSGRYYEQYF. The CDR3, as DNA: TGTGCCAGCAGCCGGACTAGCGGGAGGTACTACGAGCAGTACTTC.

V gene TRBV6-5 combines with J gene TRBJ1-2; D unclear. Trimming removed 1 base at V and 6 bases at J, with 9 bases between. The CDR3 length is 13 residues. CDR1 is MNHEY and CDR2 is SVGAGI in the germline V gene. The CDR3 DNA sequence: TGTGCCAGCAGTTACTTGGCGGGAGATGGCTACACCTTC. Encoded protein: CASSYLAGDGYTF.

The chain has TRBV28 and TRBJ2-1; a weak D match, TRBD1 (5 bases). Trimming took 5 bases from V and 2 from J, leaving 16 bases between them. The CDR3 runs 16 residues. The germline gives CDR1 MDHEN, CDR2 SYDVKM. The CDR3: CASSPRVLRAYNEQFF. The CDR3 region has the DNA TGTGCCAGCAGTCCCAGGGTCTTACGCGCCTACAATGAGCAGTTCTTC. The whole variable domain, filled in from reference TRBV28 and TRBJ2-1, reads DVKVTQSSRYLVKRTGEKVFLECVQDMDHENMFWYRQDPGLGLRLIYFSYDVKMKEKGDIPEGYSVSREKKERFSLILESASTNQTSMYLCASSPRVLRAYNEQFFGPGTRLTVL.

The gene calls are TRBV7-2 and TRBJ2-7, with 9 bases matching TRBD1. V lost 5 bases to trimming and J lost 2 bases; unmatched junction nucleotides: 7. The CDR3 loop spans 15 amino acids. CDR1 is SGHTA, CDR2 FQGNSA, per germline. The CDR3 loop is CASSTRDRVTYEQYF. For the CDR3, the DNA is TGTGCCAGCAGCACCCGGGACAGGGTTACCTACGAGCAGTACTTC.

J is TRBJ2-7 and V is TRBV11-2; possible D gene TRBD2, 5 bases. Germline CDR1 SGHAT, CDR2 FQNNGV. The CDR3 has 14 amino acids. V gave up 1 base and J gave up 3 bases, with 10 bases separating them. The CDR3 sequence: CASSLVVRGYEQYF. The CDR3 DNA reads as TGTGCCAGCAGCTTAGTAGTTCGGGGCTACGAGCAGTACTTC.

The rearrangement links TRBV5-8 to TRBJ2-7; 7 bases map to TRBD1. The germline CDR1 and CDR2 sequences are SGHTS and YDEGEE. The V segment lost 4 bases and the J segment 4 bases; nucleotides outside the gene matches: 5. This CDR3 comprises 13 residues. CDR3 DNA sequence: TGTGCCAGCAGCCCAGGGGGTTCGTACGAGCAGTACTTC. It encodes CASSPGGSYEQYF. The variable domain in full, completed from reference TRBV5-8 and TRBJ2-7, reads EAGVTQSPTHLIKTRGQQATLRCSPISGHTSVYWYQQALGLGLQFLLWYDEGEERNRGNFPPRFSGRQFPNYSSELNVNALELEDSALYLCASSPGGSYEQYFGPGTRLTVT.

The V gene is TRBV5-1, the J gene TRBJ2-3; D is tentatively TRBD1 or TRBD2 (6 bases each). The CDR3 has 16 amino acids. Looked up from germline, CDR1 is SGHRS and CDR2 is YFSETQ. Trimming left V 1 base short and J 5 bases short, with 17 bases between. The CDR3 DNA reads as TGCGCCAGCAGCTTGTATCCGGGGGCGCCTAAAGATACGCAGTATTTT. This translates into CASSLYPGAPKDTQYF.